The rows below give T cell receptor beta chains drawn from one sample of a study of cytomegalovirus exposure and HLA in healthy donors. This table comes from immunoSEQ multiplex PCR, and its TCRdb copy is limited to in-frame clones, with some not included. Among about 150,000 clones listed, roughly 78% were seen once. Sequenced: PBMCs. The origin of the receptors is a woman in her 40s in good health and CMV-seronegative. Each CDR3 is given without its conserved first and last residue. A D gene is named only where the DNA matches it firmly. Where a row states a size, it is once, few, many or the class of an expanded clone; other rows omit it.

clone_size: NA; d_call: TRBD1; v_call: TRBV7-9; cdr3_aa: ASSWTGGADTQY
clone_size: few; d_call: NA; v_call: TRBV5-1; cdr3_aa: ASSLQGGFNTEAF
clone_size: NA; d_call: TRBD2; v_call: TRBV5-4; cdr3_aa: ASSLDGTSFN
clone_size: NA; d_call: TRBD1; v_call: TRBV5-1; cdr3_aa: ASSSQGTGELF
clone_size: few; d_call: TRBD2; v_call: TRBV5-1; cdr3_aa: ASSLAGTSGETQY
clone_size: NA; d_call: NA; v_call: TRBV7-9; cdr3_aa: ASSSSAGAAGNTIY
clone_size: NA; d_call: TRBD1; v_call: TRBV4-1; cdr3_aa: ASSQENLGTGNGYT
clone_size: NA; d_call: NA; v_call: TRBV5-8; cdr3_aa: ASSPPGSLAKNIQY
clone_size: NA; d_call: NA; v_call: TRBV6-1; cdr3_aa: ASKTGLPMNTEAF
clone_size: NA; d_call: TRBD2; v_call: TRBV5-1; cdr3_aa: ASSTRGLAGGETQY